The T cell receptor beta chain described here comes from a study of T-cell memory formation after mild COVID-19. In regard to this clonotype: Its antigen is not identified.

Study conclusions and caveats: Several responding clones turned up in pre-infection memory, indicating that cross-reactive memory may have taken part. There was a balanced CD4/CD8 profile in clones contracting day 15 to 85, and later expanders leaned CD4+.

Barcoded TCR alpha and TCR beta cDNA libraries with UMIs came from 5'RACE using constant-segment primers. TCRdb fed the 5' RACE reads into MiXCR, producing one record per CDR3 protein. The data show roughly 40,000 distinct CDR3 sequences, with approximately 7% seen just once and about 1.5% held by the top ten. The clonotype was recovered from a man aged 18-30 years who had mild COVID-19 (a few samples of this study predate the infection). Cell type and time point are not known. The sample was PBMCs or a T cell subset sorted from them (not recorded which).

CDR3 protein: CASSLFGEKLFF. The CDR3 DNA reads TGTGCCAGCAGTTTATTTGGCGAAAAACTGTTTTTT. This chain links TRBV27 with TRBJ1-4, with D uncertain. CDR1 and CDR2 (germline): MNHEY, SMNVEV (reference sequence). Trimming stripped 1 base from V and 8 bases from J, with 5 bases between. The CDR3 contains 12 residues.